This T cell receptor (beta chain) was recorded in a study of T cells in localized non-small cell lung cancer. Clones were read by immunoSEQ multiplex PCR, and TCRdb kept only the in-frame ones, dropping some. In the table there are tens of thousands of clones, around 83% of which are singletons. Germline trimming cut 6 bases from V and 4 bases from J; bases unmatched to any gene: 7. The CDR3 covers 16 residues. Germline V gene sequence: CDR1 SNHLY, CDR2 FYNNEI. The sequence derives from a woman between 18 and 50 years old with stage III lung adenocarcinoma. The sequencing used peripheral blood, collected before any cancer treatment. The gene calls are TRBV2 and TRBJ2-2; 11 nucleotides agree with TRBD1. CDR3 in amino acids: CASSKDRGRVTGELFF. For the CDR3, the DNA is TGTGCCAGCAGCAAGGACAGGGGGCGCGTCACCGGGGAGCTGTTTTTT.